This note documents a single T cell receptor beta chain sequence. Its antigen is as yet unknown. The sample belongs to a study of blood T cells in healthy people across ages. With a J-beta primer mix and a sample-barcoded 5' primer, a second PCR ran about 6 to 11 cycles. TCRdb independently ran MiXCR on the 5' RACE reads; one entry per CDR3 protein. The sample carries under 1 million distinct CDR3 sequences, under 55% recorded once. The CDR3 sequence is 16 residues long. CDR1 is MDHEN, CDR2 SYDVKM, per germline. Trimming removed 1 base from V and 1 base from J; junction bases left unmatched: 6. Study outcomes and limitations: Older age coincided with a roughly linear decline in TCR beta diversity per million T cells.

The sequence came from a man between 60 and 75 years old in good health. The sequenced sample consisted of blood. The rearrangement uses TRBV28 and TRBJ2-7; TRBD1 matches at 8 bases. CDR3 DNA sequence: TGTGCCAGCAGTTTATCAGGGGGCCAGGGGTCCTACGAGCAGTACTTC. Translating gives CASSLSGGQGSYEQYF.